Listed below are T cell receptor beta chains from one sample, sequenced in a study of CD8+ T cells in alopecia areata. Sequencing was performed with immunoSEQ multiplex PCR; in TCRdb, only in-frame clones are kept and a portion is missing. In the table there are over 250,000 clones, 45% to 70% of which are singletons. Sequencing used CD4+ T cells sorted from blood, obtained at week 52, from a patient treated with tofacitinib. The receptors stem from a human donor with alopecia areata. The CDR3 runs from the conserved cysteine through the conserved F or W. The order of the fields is V gene, D gene, clone size, J gene, CDR3 protein, CDR3 DNA. D genes are given only for firm matches. Clone size is not always given. Where it is, it says once, few, many or a class for expanded clones.

V: TRBV4-3; D: TRBD1; size: NA; J: TRBJ1-5; CDR3: CASSQSTGGHQPQHF; DNA: TGCGCCAGCAGCCAATCAACAGGGGGCCATCAGCCCCAGCATTTT
V: TRBV7-2; D: NA; size: NA; J: TRBJ1-2; CDR3: CASSLSIGVGYTF; DNA: TGTGCCAGCAGCTTATCAATTGGAGTAGGCTACACCTTC
V: TRBV30; D: TRBD1; size: once; J: TRBJ2-5; CDR3: CAWGGTGSETQYF; DNA: TGTGCCTGGGGTGGGACAGGGAGCGAGACCCAGTACTTC
V: TRBV10-3; D: NA; size: NA; J: TRBJ2-3; CDR3: CAISVVGDTQYF; DNA: TGTGCCATCAGTGTTGTAGGAGATACGCAGTATTTT
V: TRBV6-6; D: NA; size: NA; J: TRBJ1-6; CDR3: CASSRAGPHNSPLHF; DNA: TGTGCCAGCAGTAGGGCGGGACCCCATAATTCACCCCTCCACTTT
V: TRBV10-3; D: TRBD1; size: NA; J: TRBJ1-2; CDR3: CAISESGQGAFGYTF; DNA: TGTGCCATCAGTGAGTCGGGACAGGGGGCGTTTGGCTACACCTTC
V: TRBV7-2; D: TRBD1; size: NA; J: TRBJ1-6; CDR3: CASSLGDSNSPLHF; DNA: TGTGCCAGCAGCTTAGGGGACAGCAATTCACCCCTCCACTTT
V: TRBV15; D: NA; size: NA; J: TRBJ1-2; CDR3: CATSRGGGELYGYTF; DNA: TGTGCCACCAGCAGAGGTGGAGGGGAGCTCTATGGCTACACCTTC
V: TRBV4-2; D: TRBD1; size: NA; J: TRBJ1-3; CDR3: CASSTGGRFNTIYF; DNA: TGTGCCAGCAGTACAGGGGGTCGGTTCAACACCATATATTTT
V: TRBV5-1; D: NA; size: NA; J: TRBJ1-2; CDR3: CASSLVTGFYGYTF; DNA: TGCGCCAGCAGCTTAGTTACAGGATTCTATGGCTACACCTTC
V: TRBV29-1; D: NA; size: NA; J: TRBJ2-6; CDR3: CSVEDGGGTGLSGANVLTF; DNA: TGCAGCGTTGAAGACGGGGGCGGGACGGGGCTCTCTGGGGCCAACGTCCTGACTTTC
V: TRBV7-3; D: TRBD2; size: NA; J: TRBJ2-3; CDR3: CASSPAGTTRDTQYF; DNA: TGTGCCAGCAGCCCCGCCGGGACTACCCGTGATACGCAGTATTTT
V: TRBV27; D: NA; size: few; J: TRBJ2-7; CDR3: CASSLRRVSYEQYF; DNA: TGTGCCAGCAGTTTACGAAGGGTATCCTACGAGCAGTACTTC
V: TRBV30; D: NA; size: NA; J: TRBJ1-6; CDR3: CAWSQKGGFASGSPLHF; DNA: TGTGCCTGGAGCCAAAAGGGGGGCTTTGCCTCTGGTTCACCCCTCCACTTT
V: TRBV2; D: NA; size: NA; J: TRBJ1-3; CDR3: CASSEAPGNTIYF; DNA: TGTGCCAGCAGTGAAGCCCCTGGAAACACCATATATTTT
V: TRBV25-1; D: NA; size: NA; J: TRBJ2-2; CDR3: CASSWGGELFF; DNA: TGTGCCAGCAGTTGGGGCGGGGAGCTGTTTTTT
V: TRBV15; D: NA; size: NA; J: TRBJ2-4; CDR3: CATSPKPDRNLAKNIQYF; DNA: TGTGCCACCAGCCCCAAACCCGACAGAAACTTAGCCAAAAACATTCAGTACTTC
V: TRBV29-1; D: TRBD1; size: NA; J: TRBJ1-6; CDR3: CSVGTGDSPLHF; DNA: TGCAGCGTTGGGACAGGCGATTCACCCCTCCACTTT
V: TRBV19; D: NA; size: NA; J: TRBJ1-1; CDR3: CASSIRTASEAFF; DNA: TGTGCCAGTAGTATTCGGACAGCGAGTGAAGCTTTCTTT
V: TRBV9; D: TRBD2; size: NA; J: TRBJ2-5; CDR3: CASSVGTSGGQETQYF; DNA: TGTGCCAGCAGCGTGGGGACTAGCGGGGGGCAAGAGACCCAGTACTTC
V: TRBV19; D: TRBD1; size: few; J: TRBJ1-1; CDR3: CASSIHRDSLNTEAFF; DNA: TGTGCCAGTAGTATACACCGGGACAGCTTGAACACTGAAGCTTTCTTT
V: TRBV25-1; D: TRBD1; size: few; J: TRBJ2-7; CDR3: CASMTGTGYEQYF; DNA: TGTGCCAGCATGACAGGGACAGGCTACGAGCAGTACTTC
V: TRBV30; D: NA; size: NA; J: TRBJ1-1; CDR3: CAWSVSGMNTEAFF; DNA: TGTGCCTGGAGTGTCTCGGGAATGAACACTGAAGCTTTCTTT
V: TRBV29-1; D: NA; size: NA; J: TRBJ2-5; CDR3: CSAADGMQETQYF; DNA: TGCAGCGCCGCGGACGGAATGCAAGAGACCCAGTACTTC
V: TRBV5-1; D: TRBD1; size: few; J: TRBJ2-5; CDR3: CASSFRSGGSETQYF; DNA: TGCGCCAGCAGCTTTCGGTCAGGGGGCTCGGAGACCCAGTACTTC
V: TRBV11-1; D: NA; size: NA; J: TRBJ2-1; CDR3: CASSTLRAGQSYNEQFF; DNA: TGTGCCAGCAGCACGCTCCGCGCGGGACAGTCCTACAATGAGCAGTTCTTC
V: TRBV19; D: NA; size: NA; J: TRBJ2-5; CDR3: CASSIVDGETQYF; DNA: TGTGCCAGTAGTATAGTGGACGGAGAGACCCAGTACTTC
V: TRBV30; D: NA; size: NA; J: TRBJ1-3; CDR3: CAWSVLPGNTIYF; DNA: TGTGCCTGGTCTGTGCTGCCTGGAAACACCATATATTTT
V: TRBV7-2; D: NA; size: NA; J: TRBJ2-2; CDR3: CASSLESSTGELFF; DNA: TGTGCCAGCAGCTTAGAGTCCAGCACCGGGGAGCTGTTTTTT
V: TRBV7-9; D: TRBD2; size: NA; J: TRBJ2-3; CDR3: CASERLAGTDTQYF; DNA: TGTGCCAGCGAACGGCTAGCGGGCACAGATACGCAGTATTTT
V: TRBV6-5; D: NA; size: NA; J: TRBJ1-2; CDR3: CASRSINGGYTF; DNA: TGTGCCAGCAGGTCGATAAATGGTGGCTACACCTTC
V: TRBV30; D: NA; size: NA; J: TRBJ2-1; CDR3: CAWTRGGAWDEQFF; DNA: TGTGCCTGGACCCGTGGGGGCGCTTGGGATGAGCAGTTCTTC
V: TRBV15; D: NA; size: few; J: TRBJ1-5; CDR3: CATSRTGGSNQPQHF; DNA: TGTGCCACCAGCCGCACGGGGGGAAGCAATCAGCCCCAGCATTTT
V: TRBV30; D: NA; size: NA; J: TRBJ1-6; CDR3: CAWSVATIGNSPLHF; DNA: TGTGCCTGGAGTGTAGCTACGATCGGTAATTCACCCCTCCACTTT
V: TRBV9; D: TRBD1; size: NA; J: TRBJ1-1; CDR3: CASSVSRDRVSRAFF; DNA: TGTGCCAGCAGCGTCTCGCGGGACAGGGTTTCGAGAGCTTTCTTT
V: TRBV15; D: NA; size: NA; J: TRBJ2-2; CDR3: CATSRGWSGELFF; DNA: TGTGCCACCAGCAGAGGATGGAGCGGGGAGCTGTTTTTT
V: TRBV27; D: NA; size: NA; J: TRBJ1-1; CDR3: CASSLSGGGTEAFF; DNA: TGTGCCAGCAGTTTATCGGGGGGCGGCACTGAAGCTTTCTTT
V: TRBV7-9; D: TRBD1; size: NA; J: TRBJ2-7; CDR3: CASSFGQDEQYF; DNA: TGTGCCAGCAGCTTCGGACAGGACGAGCAGTACTTC
V: TRBV5-6; D: NA; size: NA; J: TRBJ1-4; CDR3: CASSLGGKLFF; DNA: TGTGCCAGCAGCTTGGGGGGAAAACTGTTTTTT
V: TRBV7-9; D: NA; size: NA; J: TRBJ1-1; CDR3: CAGRGAGTEAFF; DNA: TGTGCCGGGCGGGGGGCCGGCACTGAAGCTTTCTTT
V: TRBV29-1; D: NA; size: few; J: TRBJ2-1; CDR3: CSVRQLTSLYNEQFF; DNA: TGCAGCGTTCGTCAGCTAACCTCCCTCTACAATGAGCAGTTCTTC
V: TRBV15; D: NA; size: NA; J: TRBJ2-5; CDR3: CATSIQETQYF; DNA: TGTGCCACCAGCATTCAAGAGACCCAGTACTTC
V: TRBV5-1; D: NA; size: NA; J: TRBJ1-1; CDR3: CASSSGGGNTEAFF; DNA: TGCGCCAGCAGCTCTGGCGGGGGAAACACTGAAGCTTTCTTT
V: TRBV29-1; D: NA; size: NA; J: TRBJ2-3; CDR3: CSVKRSSTDTQYF; DNA: TGCAGCGTCAAGCGTTCTAGCACAGATACGCAGTATTTT
V: TRBV30; D: TRBD2; size: NA; J: TRBJ2-7; CDR3: CAWKRGDHYEQYF; DNA: TGTGCCTGGAAGCGGGGGGACCACTACGAGCAGTACTTC
V: TRBV2; D: NA; size: NA; J: TRBJ1-5; CDR3: CASSDLSGNQPQHF; DNA: TGTGCCAGCAGTGACTTGAGCGGAAATCAGCCCCAGCATTTT
V: TRBV5-6; D: NA; size: NA; J: TRBJ1-4; CDR3: CASSLLGPRTNEKLFF; DNA: TGTGCCAGCAGCTTGTTGGGACCCAGAACTAATGAAAAACTGTTTTTT
V: TRBV23-1; D: TRBD1; size: NA; J: TRBJ2-1; CDR3: CASSQTGGLTNEQFF; DNA: TGCGCCAGCAGTCAAACAGGGGGCCTCACCAATGAGCAGTTCTTC